The clone carrying this T cell receptor beta chain was recorded many times. A sample-barcoded 5' primer and a J-beta primer mix were used in a second PCR of about 7 to 12 cycles. TCRdb re-called the 5' RACE reads with MiXCR, one entry per CDR3 protein. Of some 1.5 million distinct CDR3 sequences detected, about 28% appear once; the ten largest clones hold about 8%. The germline CDR1 and CDR2 sequences are DFQATT and SNEGSKA (reference sequence). The CDR3 runs to 15 residues. V was pared by 1 base and J by 6 bases, with 7 bases of the junction left unmatched. Each sample used at least 7 million PBMCs. The data were obtained in a study of blood T cells in healthy people across ages.

This TCR was recovered from a young woman in good health. This chain links TRBV20-1 with TRBJ2-7, with TRBD2 matching 12 bases. Sequencing input: blood. The CDR3 DNA reads as TGCAGTGCTAGAGGCCCTAGCGGGGGGGGCCTCGAGCAGTACTTC. It yields the protein CSARGPSGGGLEQYF.